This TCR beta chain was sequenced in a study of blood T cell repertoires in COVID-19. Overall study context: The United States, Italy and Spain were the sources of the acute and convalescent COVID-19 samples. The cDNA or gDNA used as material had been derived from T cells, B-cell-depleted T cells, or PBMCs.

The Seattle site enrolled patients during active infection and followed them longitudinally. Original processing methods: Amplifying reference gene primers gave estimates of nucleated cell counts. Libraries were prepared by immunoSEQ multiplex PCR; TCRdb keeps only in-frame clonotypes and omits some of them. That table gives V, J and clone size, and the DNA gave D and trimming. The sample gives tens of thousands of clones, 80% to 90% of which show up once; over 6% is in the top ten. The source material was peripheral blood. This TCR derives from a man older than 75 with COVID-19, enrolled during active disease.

CDR3 residues: CASSLWNRGAEAFF. CDR3 sequence (DNA): TGTGCCAGCAGTTTATGGAACAGGGGCGCTGAAGCTTTCTTT. The chain is built from TRBV28 and TRBJ1-1, with 7 bases lining up with TRBD1. This CDR3 is 14 amino acids long. The germline V gene encodes CDR1 MDHEN and CDR2 SYDVKM. The ends lost 0 bases at V and 6 bases at J; junction bases unmatched: 4.